What follows is one T cell receptor (beta chain) and its context. Germline V gives CDR1 LNHDA, CDR2 SQIVND (reference sequence). This CDR3 contains 17 residues. With 0 bases removed from V and 5 bases from J, the gap between germline ends came to 17 bases. The sample originates from a study of blood T cell repertoires in COVID-19. In the source study's methods: Estimation of nucleated cell counts was performed using reference gene primer amplification. The protocol was immunoSEQ multiplex PCR, while the TCRdb copy is restricted to in-frame clones and leaves out a portion. For V, J and clone size, that table is used; D and trimming come from the DNA. This sample has under 250,000 clones, with around 88% found just once.

The chain employs TRBV19 and TRBJ1-5; D possibly corresponds to TRBD1 (5 bases). This receptor was obtained from a man aged 40-49 years with active or convalescent COVID-19. Sequenced: peripheral blood. The CDR3 DNA reads TGTGCCAGTAGTATAGACCCCACCGACAGTACTTATCAGCCCCAGCATTTT. Translating it yields CASSIDPTDSTYQPQHF.